The clone carrying this T cell receptor (beta chain) has a handful of counts. V dropped 8 bases and J dropped 6; count of bases not matched to a gene: 4. Germline V gene lookup returns CDR1 SGHTA and CDR2 FQGNSA. This CDR3 has 13 residues. It was with a sample-barcoded 5' primer and a J-beta primer mix that a second PCR of roughly 7 to 11 cycles was run. TCRdb independently ran MiXCR on the 5' RACE reads; one entry per CDR3 protein. The sample lists 1,500,000 or so distinct CDR3 sequences, approximately 43% seen once, with approximately 4% in the top ten. The data were taken from a study of blood T cells in healthy people across ages.

The source is a woman aged 18-35 years in good health. The chain combines TRBV7-2 with TRBJ1-6; the match to TRBD1 covers 7 bases. Sample: blood. The CDR3 reads CASCQGGNSPLHF. For the CDR3, the DNA is TGTGCCAGCTGTCAGGGGGGTAATTCACCCCTCCACTTT.